The T cell receptor beta chain described here comes from a study of shared clonotypes between healthy human individuals. Study findings and constraints: Specimens sampled were limited to blood, with tissue repertoires likely differing.

Produced via immunoSEQ multiplex PCR; TCRdb's table is partial and in-frame only. Seen here are about 1.1 million clones, about 84% observed once, and the top ten hold roughly 0.62%. About this clone itself: As yet, its antigen is unknown.

Germline V lookup: CDR1 SGHTA, CDR2 FQGNSA. The CDR3 sequence is 14 residues long. V lost 6 bases, J lost 4 bases, and 13 bases lay in between. The chain couples TRBV7-2 to TRBJ1-5, with a tentative D call TRBD1 (6 bases). What was sequenced was memory CD4+ T cells from PBMCs. Subset: CD45RA-negative fraction. This clonotype was sampled from a man younger than 30 in good health. Some clones in this sample may be carry-over from other donors' samples. CDR3 protein: CASSKQGPNQPQHF. As DNA, the CDR3 is TGTGCCAGCAGTAAACAGGGCCCAAATCAGCCCCAGCATTTT.